These 5 T cell receptor beta chains originate from one sample sequenced in a study of cytomegalovirus exposure and HLA in healthy donors. The PCR contained 60 Vbeta and 13 Jbeta primers. Profiled with immunoSEQ multiplex PCR; TCRdb holds only in-frame clones, not every one. The sample has about 200,000 clones; roughly 80% are singletons. The sample consisted of PBMCs. The receptors stem from a woman aged 18 to 35 in good health and CMV-seronegative.

The genes are TRBV27 and TRBJ2-3; 12 bases align to TRBD2. CDR3 length: 16 amino acids. Trimming at V came to 6 bases and at J to 7 bases, leaving 11 bases not matched to a gene. Per germline, CDR1 MNHEY and CDR2 SMNVEV (reference sequence). CDR3 nucleotide sequence: TGTGCCAGCAGGGACCGACTAGCGGGAGTATCGAATACGCAGTATTTT. This codes for CASRDRLAGVSNTQYF.

The gene calls are TRBV28 and TRBJ1-5; D perhaps matches TRBD1 (5 bases). The V gene lost 4 bases and the J gene lost 1 base, with 11 bases spanning the gap. The CDR3 is 15 amino acids. In germline, CDR1 is MDHEN, CDR2 SYDVKM. The CDR3 here is CASSWGAHSNQPQHF. The CDR3 DNA reads TGTGCCAGCAGTTGGGGCGCCCACAGCAATCAGCCCCAGCATTTT.

The CDR3 sequence is CASSYSRGGEQYV. In DNA form, the CDR3 reads TGTGCCAGCAGTTACTCGAGAGGGGGCGAGCAGTACGTC. This rearrangement joins TRBV6-5 to TRBJ2-7; possible D gene TRBD1, 6 bases. CDR1 is MNHEY, CDR2 SVGAGI, per germline. The V end lost 0 bases, the J end lost 6 bases, and 9 bases lay between the germline ends. The CDR3 contains 13 residues.

The gene calls are TRBV5-1 and TRBJ2-1, with 11 bases matching TRBD1. The CDR3 covers 19 residues. Germline-derived CDR1 and CDR2 are SGHRS and YFSETQ. J gave up 0 bases and V 5 bases, and 13 bases lay outside the gene matches. The CDR3 region has the DNA TGCGCCAGCAGTTTTCCTGGGGACAGGGGGAAATACTCCTACAATGAGCAGTTCTTC. It translates to CASSFPGDRGKYSYNEQFF. The variable domain in full, with the rest retrieved from reference TRBV5-1 and TRBJ2-1, is KAGVTQTPRYLIKTRGQQVTLSCSPISGHRSVSWYQQTPGQGLQFLFEYFSETQRNKGNFPGRFSGRQFSNSRSEMNVSTLELGDSALYLCASSFPGDRGKYSYNEQFFGPGTRLTVL.

The chain couples TRBV14 to TRBJ2-2; D unclear. Germline loops: CDR1 SGHDN, CDR2 FVKESK. The CDR3 is made up of 17 amino acids. Trimming stripped 3 bases from V and 7 bases from J, with 21 bases between. The CDR3 bases are TGTGCCAGCAGCCATAGAAAAACGGTCCCCCCGGGCGGGGAGCTGTTTTTT. Amino acid sequence: CASSHRKTVPPGGELFF.